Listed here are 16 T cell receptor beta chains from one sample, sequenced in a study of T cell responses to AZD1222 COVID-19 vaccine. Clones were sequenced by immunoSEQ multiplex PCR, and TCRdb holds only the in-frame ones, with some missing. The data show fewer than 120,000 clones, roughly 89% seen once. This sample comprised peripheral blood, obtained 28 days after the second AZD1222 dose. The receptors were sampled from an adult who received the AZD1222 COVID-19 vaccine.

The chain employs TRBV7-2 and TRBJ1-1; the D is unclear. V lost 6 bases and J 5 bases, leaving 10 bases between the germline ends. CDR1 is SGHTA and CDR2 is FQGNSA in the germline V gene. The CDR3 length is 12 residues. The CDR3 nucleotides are TGTGCCAGCAGAAGCGTTGGGACTGAAGCTTTCTTT. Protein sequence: CASRSVGTEAFF.

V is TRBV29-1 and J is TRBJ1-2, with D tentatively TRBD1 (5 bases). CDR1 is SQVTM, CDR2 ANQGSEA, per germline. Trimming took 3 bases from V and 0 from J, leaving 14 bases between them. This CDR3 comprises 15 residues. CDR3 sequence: CSVDSLAGTNYGYTF. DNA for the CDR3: TGCAGCGTTGACTCTCTCGCAGGGACTAACTATGGCTACACCTTC. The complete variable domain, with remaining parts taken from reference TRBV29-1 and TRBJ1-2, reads SAVISQKPSRDICQRGTSLTIQCQVDSQVTMMFWYRQQPGQSLTLIATANQGSEATYESGFVIDKFPISRPNLTFSTLTVSNMSPEDSSIYLCSVDSLAGTNYGYTFGSGTRLTVV.

The CDR3 coding sequence is TGTGCCAGCAGCCAAGCTCATCGGGGGGGAGGTGAAGCTTTCTTT. It yields the protein CASSQAHRGGGEAFF. The chain recombines TRBV14 with TRBJ1-1; possible D gene TRBD1, 5 bases. The V gene's germline CDR1 is SGHDN and CDR2 FVKESK. The CDR3 sequence is 15 residues long. The V gene lost 1 base and the J gene lost 7 bases, with 16 bases spanning the gap.

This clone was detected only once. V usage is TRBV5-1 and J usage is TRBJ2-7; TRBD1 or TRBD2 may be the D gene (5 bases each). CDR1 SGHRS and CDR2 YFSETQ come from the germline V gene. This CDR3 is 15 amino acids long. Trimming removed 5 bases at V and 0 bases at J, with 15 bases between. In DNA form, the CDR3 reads TGCGCCAGCAGTCATGAGAGGGGTCTCTCCTACGAGCAGTACTTC. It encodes CASSHERGLSYEQYF.

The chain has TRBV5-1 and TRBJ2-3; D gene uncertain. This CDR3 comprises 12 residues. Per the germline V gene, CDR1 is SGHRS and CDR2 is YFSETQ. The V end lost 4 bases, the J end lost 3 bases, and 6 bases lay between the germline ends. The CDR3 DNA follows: TGCGCCAGCAGCATGGCGACAGATACGCAGTATTTT. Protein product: CASSMATDTQYF.

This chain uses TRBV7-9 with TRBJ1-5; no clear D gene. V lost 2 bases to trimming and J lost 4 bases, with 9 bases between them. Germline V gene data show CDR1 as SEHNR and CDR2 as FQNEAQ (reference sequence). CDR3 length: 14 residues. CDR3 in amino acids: CASSLSGANQPQHF. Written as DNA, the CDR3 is TGTGCCAGCAGCTTATCTGGCGCAAATCAGCCCCAGCATTTT.

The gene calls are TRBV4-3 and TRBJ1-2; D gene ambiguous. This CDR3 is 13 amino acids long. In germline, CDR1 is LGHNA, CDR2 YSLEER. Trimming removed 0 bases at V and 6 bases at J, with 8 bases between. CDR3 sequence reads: CASSQDWLDGYTF. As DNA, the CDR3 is TGCGCCAGCAGCCAAGATTGGTTGGATGGCTACACCTTC.

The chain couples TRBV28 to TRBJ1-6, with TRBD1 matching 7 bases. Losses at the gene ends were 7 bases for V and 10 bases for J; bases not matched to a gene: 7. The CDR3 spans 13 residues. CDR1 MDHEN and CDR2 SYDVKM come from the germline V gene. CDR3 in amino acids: CASITGVRSPLHF. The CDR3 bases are TGTGCCAGCATTACAGGGGTACGATCACCCCTCCACTTT. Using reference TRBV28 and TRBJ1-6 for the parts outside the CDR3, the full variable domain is DVKVTQSSRYLVKRTGEKVFLECVQDMDHENMFWYRQDPGLGLRLIYFSYDVKMKEKGDIPEGYSVSREKKERFSLILESASTNQTSMYLCASITGVRSPLHFGNGTRLTVT.

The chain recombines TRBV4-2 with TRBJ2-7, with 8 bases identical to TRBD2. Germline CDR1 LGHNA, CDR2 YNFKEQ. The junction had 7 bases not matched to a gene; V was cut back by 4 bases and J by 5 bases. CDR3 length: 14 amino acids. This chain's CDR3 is CASSPGLAPHEQYF. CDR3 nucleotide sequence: TGTGCCAGCAGCCCTGGACTAGCTCCCCACGAGCAGTACTTC.

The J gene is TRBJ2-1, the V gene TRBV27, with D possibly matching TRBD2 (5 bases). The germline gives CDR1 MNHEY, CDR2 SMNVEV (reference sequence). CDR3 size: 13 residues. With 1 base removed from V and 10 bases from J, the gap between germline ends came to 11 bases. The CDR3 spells CASSLYRGPEQFF. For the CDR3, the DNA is TGTGCCAGCAGTTTATATCGAGGGCCCGAGCAGTTCTTC.

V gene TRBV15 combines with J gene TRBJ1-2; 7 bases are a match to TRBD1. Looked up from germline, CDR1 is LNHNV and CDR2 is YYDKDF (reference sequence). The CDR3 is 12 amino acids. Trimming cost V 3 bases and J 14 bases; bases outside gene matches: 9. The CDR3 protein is CATSSDDRASTF. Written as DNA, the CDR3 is TGTGCCACCAGCAGCGATGACAGGGCATCAACCTTC.

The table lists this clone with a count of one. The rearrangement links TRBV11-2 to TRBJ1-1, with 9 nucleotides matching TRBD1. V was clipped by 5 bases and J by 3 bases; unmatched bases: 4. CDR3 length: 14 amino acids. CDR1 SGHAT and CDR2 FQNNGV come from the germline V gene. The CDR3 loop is CASSGGQGYTEAFF. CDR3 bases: TGTGCCAGCAGCGGTGGACAGGGGTACACTGAAGCTTTCTTT.

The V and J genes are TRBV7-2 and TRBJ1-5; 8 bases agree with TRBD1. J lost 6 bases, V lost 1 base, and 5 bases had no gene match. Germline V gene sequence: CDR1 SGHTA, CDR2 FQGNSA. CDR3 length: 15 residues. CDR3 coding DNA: TGTGCCAGCAGCTTAGGAGCGACAGGGGCTCAGCCCCAGCATTTT. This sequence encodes CASSLGATGAQPQHF.

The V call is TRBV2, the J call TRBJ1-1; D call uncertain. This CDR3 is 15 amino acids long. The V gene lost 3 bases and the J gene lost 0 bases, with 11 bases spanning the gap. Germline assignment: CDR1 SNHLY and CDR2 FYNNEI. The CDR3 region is CASSDQQPMNTEAFF. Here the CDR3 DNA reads TGTGCCAGCAGTGATCAGCAGCCTATGAACACTGAAGCTTTCTTT.

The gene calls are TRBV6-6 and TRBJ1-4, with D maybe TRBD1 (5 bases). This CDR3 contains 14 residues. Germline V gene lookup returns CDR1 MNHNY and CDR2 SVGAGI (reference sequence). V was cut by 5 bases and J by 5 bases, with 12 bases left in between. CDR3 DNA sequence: TGTGCCAGCAGTAGGGACGGCGGGAATGAAAAACTGTTTTTT. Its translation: CASSRDGGNEKLFF.

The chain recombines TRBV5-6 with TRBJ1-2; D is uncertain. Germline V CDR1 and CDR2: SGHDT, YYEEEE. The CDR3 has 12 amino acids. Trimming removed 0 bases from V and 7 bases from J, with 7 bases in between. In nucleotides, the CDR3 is TGTGCCAGCAGCTTGGTCGTGGGTGGCTACACCTTC. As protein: CASSLVVGGYTF. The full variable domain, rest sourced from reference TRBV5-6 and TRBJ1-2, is DAGVTQSPTHLIKTRGQQVTLRCSPKSGHDTVSWYQQALGQGPQFIFQYYEEEERQRGNFPDRFSGHQFPNYSSELNVNALLLGDSALYLCASSLVVGGYTFGSGTRLTVV.